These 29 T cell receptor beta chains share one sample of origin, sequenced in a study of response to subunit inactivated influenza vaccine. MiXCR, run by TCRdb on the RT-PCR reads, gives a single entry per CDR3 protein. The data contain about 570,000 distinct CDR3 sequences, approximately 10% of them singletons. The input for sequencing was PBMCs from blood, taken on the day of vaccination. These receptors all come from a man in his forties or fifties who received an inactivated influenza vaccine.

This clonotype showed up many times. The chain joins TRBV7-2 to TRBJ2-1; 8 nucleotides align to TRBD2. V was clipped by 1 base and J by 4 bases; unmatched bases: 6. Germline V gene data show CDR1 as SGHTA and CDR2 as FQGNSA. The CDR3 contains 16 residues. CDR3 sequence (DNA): TGTGCCAGCAGCTTAGTAGCTAGCGGGTATTACAATGAGCAGTTCTTC. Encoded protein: CASSLVASGYYNEQFF.

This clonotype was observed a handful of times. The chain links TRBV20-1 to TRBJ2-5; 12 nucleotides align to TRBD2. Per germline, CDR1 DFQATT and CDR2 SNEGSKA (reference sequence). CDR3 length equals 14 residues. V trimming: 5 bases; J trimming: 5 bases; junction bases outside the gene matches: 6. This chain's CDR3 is CSAQTSGSRETQYF. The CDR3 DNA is TGCAGTGCTCAGACTAGCGGGAGCCGGGAGACCCAGTACTTC.

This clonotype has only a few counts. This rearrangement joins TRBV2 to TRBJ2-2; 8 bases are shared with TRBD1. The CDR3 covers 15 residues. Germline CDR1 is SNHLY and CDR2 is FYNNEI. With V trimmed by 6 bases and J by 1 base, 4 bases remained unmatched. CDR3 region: CASSADRGNTGELFF. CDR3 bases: TGTGCCAGCAGCGCCGACAGGGGGAACACCGGGGAGCTGTTTTTT.

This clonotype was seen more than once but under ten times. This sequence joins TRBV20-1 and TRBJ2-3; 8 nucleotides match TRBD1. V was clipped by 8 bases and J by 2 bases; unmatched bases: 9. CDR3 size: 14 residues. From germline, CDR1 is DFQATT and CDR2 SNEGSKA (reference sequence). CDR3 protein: CSPTPTGDTDTQYF. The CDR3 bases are TGCAGTCCGACGCCGACAGGGGACACAGATACGCAGTATTTT.

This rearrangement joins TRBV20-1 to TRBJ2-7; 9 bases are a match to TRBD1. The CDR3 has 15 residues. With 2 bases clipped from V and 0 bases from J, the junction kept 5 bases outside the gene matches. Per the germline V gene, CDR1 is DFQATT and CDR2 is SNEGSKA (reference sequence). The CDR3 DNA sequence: TGCAGTGCTAGACGGAGACAGGGGGTCTCCTACGAGCAGTACTTC. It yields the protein CSARRRQGVSYEQYF.

The CDR3 DNA sequence: TGCAGCGTTGTACAGGCTCCCCGCACAGATACGCAGTATTTT. This gives the protein CSVVQAPRTDTQYF. The chain has TRBV29-1 and TRBJ2-3; D is possibly TRBD1 (5 bases). CDR1 and CDR2 (germline): SQVTM, ANQGSEA. V lost 4 bases, J lost 1 base, and 12 bases lay in between. The CDR3 covers 14 residues.

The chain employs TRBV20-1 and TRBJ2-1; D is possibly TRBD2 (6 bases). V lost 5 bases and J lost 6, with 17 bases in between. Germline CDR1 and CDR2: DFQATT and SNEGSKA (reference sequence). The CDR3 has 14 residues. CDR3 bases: TGCAGTGCTCAGTGGAGGGGTTCTCCCAATGAGCAGTTCTTC. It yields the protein CSAQWRGSPNEQFF.

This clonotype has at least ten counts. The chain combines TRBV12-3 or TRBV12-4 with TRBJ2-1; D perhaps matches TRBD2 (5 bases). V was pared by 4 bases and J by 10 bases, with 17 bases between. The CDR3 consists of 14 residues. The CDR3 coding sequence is TGTGCCAGCAGTTCAGAAGTCGTAACGGGAGAGCAGTTCTTC. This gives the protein CASSSEVVTGEQFF.

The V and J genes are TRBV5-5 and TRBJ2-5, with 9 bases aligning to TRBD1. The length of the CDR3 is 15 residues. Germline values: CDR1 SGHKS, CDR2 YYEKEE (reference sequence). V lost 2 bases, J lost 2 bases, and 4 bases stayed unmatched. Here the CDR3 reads CASSLVGQGQETQYF. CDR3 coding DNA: TGTGCCAGCAGCTTAGTCGGACAGGGGCAAGAGACCCAGTACTTC.

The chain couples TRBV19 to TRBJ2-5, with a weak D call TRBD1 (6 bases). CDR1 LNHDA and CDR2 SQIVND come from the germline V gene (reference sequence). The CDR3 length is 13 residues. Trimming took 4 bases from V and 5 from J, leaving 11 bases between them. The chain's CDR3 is CASSTTGYETQYF. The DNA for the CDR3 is TGTGCCAGTAGTACTACAGGGTATGAGACCCAGTACTTC.

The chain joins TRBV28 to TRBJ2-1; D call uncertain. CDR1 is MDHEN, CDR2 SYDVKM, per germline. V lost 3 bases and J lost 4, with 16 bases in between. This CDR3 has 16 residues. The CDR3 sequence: CASSLRFDQPYNEQFF. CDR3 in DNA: TGTGCCAGCAGTTTGCGATTCGACCAACCTTACAATGAGCAGTTCTTC.

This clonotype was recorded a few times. This CDR3 reads CSVEEGQGDEQFF. The CDR3 coding sequence is TGCAGCGTTGAAGAGGGGCAGGGGGATGAGCAGTTCTTC. V is TRBV29-1 and J is TRBJ2-1; TRBD1 agrees at 7 bases. This CDR3 has 13 residues. V shed 0 bases, J shed 8 bases, and the junction held 4 bases outside the gene matches. Germline V gives CDR1 SQVTM, CDR2 ANQGSEA.

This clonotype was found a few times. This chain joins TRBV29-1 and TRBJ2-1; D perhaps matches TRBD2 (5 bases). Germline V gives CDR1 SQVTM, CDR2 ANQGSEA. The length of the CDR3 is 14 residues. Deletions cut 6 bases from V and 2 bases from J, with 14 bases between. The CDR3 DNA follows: TGCAGCGTCAGCGGCAGGTTAACCTACAATGAGCAGTTCTTC. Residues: CSVSGRLTYNEQFF.

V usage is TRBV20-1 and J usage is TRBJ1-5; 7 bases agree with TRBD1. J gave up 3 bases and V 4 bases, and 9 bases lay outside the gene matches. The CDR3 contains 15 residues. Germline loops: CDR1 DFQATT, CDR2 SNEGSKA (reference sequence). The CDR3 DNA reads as TGCAGTGCTAACCCAAGAGACAGGGTCAATCAGCCCCAGCATTTT. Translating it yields CSANPRDRVNQPQHF.

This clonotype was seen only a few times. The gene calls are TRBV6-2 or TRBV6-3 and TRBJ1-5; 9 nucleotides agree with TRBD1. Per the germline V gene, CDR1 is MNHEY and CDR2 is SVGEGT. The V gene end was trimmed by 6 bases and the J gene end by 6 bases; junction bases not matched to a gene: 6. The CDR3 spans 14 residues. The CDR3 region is CASSPDRGIQPQHF. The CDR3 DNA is TGTGCCAGCAGCCCGGACAGGGGAATTCAGCCCCAGCATTTT.

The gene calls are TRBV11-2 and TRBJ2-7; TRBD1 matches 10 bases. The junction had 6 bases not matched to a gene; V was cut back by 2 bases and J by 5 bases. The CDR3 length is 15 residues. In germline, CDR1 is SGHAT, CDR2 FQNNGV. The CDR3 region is CASSLNSGTGDEQYF. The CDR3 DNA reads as TGTGCCAGCAGCTTAAACTCCGGGACAGGGGACGAGCAGTACTTC.

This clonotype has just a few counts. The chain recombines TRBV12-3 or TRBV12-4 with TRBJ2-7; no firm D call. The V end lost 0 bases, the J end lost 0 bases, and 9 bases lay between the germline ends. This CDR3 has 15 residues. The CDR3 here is CASSLAPKNSYEQYF. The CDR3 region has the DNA TGTGCCAGCAGTTTAGCGCCCAAAAACTCCTACGAGCAGTACTTC.

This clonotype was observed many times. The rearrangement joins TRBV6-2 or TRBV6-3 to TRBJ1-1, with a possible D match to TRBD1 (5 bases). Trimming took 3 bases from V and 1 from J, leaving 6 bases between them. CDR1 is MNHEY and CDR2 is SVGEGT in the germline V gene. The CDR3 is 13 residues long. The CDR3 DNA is TGTGCCAGCAGTTATACAGGGAACACTGAAGCTTTCTTT. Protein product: CASSYTGNTEAFF.

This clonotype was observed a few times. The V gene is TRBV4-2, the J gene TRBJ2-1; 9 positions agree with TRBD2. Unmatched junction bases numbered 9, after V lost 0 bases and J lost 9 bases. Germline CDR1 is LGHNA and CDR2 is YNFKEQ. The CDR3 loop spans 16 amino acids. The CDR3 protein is CASSQDLGRGGPEQFF. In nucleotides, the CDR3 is TGTGCCAGCAGCCAAGATCTCGGGCGGGGGGGCCCTGAGCAGTTCTTC.

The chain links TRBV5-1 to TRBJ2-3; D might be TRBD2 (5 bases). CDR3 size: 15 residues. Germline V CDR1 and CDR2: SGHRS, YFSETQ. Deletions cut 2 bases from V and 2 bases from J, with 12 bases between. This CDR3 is CASSFSSSHTDTQYF. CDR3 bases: TGCGCCAGCAGCTTCTCTAGCTCCCACACAGATACGCAGTATTTT.

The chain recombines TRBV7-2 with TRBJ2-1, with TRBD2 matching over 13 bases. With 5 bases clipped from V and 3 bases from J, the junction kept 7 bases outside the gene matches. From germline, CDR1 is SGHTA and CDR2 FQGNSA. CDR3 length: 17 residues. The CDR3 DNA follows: TGTGCCAGCAGCCGAATCGGGACTAGCGGGATCTACAATGAGCAGTTCTTC. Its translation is CASSRIGTSGIYNEQFF.

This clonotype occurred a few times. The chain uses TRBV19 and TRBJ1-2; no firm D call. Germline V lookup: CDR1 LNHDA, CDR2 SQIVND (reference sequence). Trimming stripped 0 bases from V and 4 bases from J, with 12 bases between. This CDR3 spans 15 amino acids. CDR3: CASSIEADPGYGYTF. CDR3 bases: TGTGCCAGTAGTATAGAGGCTGATCCGGGCTATGGCTACACCTTC.

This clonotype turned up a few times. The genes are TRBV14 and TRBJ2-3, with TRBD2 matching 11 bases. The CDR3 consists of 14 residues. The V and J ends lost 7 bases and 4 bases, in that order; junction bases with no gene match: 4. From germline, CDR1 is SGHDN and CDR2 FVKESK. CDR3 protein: CASNLAGGADTQYF. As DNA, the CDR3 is TGTGCCAGCAACCTAGCGGGAGGAGCAGATACGCAGTATTTT.

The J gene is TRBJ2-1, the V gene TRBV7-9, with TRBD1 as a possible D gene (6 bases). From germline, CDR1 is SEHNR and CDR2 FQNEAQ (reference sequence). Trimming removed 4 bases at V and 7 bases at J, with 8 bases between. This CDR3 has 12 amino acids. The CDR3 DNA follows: TGTGCCAGCAGCTGGCAGGGGAATGAGCAGTTCTTC. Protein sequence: CASSWQGNEQFF. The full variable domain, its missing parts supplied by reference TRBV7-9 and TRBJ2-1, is DTGVSQNPRHKITKRGQNVTFRCDPISEHNRLYWYRQTLGQGPEFLTYFQNEAQLEKSRLLSDRFSAERPKGSFSTLEIQRTEQGDSAMYLCASSWQGNEQFFGPGTRLTVL.

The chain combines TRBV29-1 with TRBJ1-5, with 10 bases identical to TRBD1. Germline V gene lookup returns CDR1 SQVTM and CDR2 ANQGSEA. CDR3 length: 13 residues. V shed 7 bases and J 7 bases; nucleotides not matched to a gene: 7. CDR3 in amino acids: CSAGQGVGQPQHF. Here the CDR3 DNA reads TGCAGCGCCGGACAGGGGGTAGGACAGCCCCAGCATTTT.

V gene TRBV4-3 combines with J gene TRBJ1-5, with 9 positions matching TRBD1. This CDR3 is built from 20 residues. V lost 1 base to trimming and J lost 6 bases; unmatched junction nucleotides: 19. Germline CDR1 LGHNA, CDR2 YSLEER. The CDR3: CASSQGFLPGTGSVPQPQHF. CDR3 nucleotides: TGCGCCAGCAGCCAAGGTTTTCTTCCGGGGACAGGGTCCGTTCCTCAGCCCCAGCATTTT.

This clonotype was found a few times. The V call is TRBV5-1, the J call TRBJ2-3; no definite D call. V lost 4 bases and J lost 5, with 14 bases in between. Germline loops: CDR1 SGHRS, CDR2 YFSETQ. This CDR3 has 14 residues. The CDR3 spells CASSADGRGDTQYF. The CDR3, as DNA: TGCGCCAGCAGCGCAGATGGACGAGGAGATACGCAGTATTTT.

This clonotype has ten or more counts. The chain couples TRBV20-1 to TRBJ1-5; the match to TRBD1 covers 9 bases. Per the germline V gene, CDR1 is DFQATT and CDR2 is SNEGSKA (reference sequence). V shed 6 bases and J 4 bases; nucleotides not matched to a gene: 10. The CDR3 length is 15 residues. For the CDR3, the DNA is TGCAGTGCGCGACAGGGGGGGCTTCTTAATCAGCCCCAGCATTTT. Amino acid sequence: CSARQGGLLNQPQHF.

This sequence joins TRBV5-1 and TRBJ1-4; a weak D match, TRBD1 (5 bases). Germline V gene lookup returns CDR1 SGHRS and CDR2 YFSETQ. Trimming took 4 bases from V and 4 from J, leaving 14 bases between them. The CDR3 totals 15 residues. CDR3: CASSGSGSGNEKLFF. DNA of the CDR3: TGCGCCAGCAGCGGATCAGGGTCCGGTAATGAAAAACTGTTTTTT. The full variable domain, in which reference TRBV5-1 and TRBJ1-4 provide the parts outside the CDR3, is KAGVTQTPRYLIKTRGQQVTLSCSPISGHRSVSWYQQTPGQGLQFLFEYFSETQRNKGNFPGRFSGRQFSNSRSEMNVSTLELGDSALYLCASSGSGSGNEKLFFGSGTQLSVL.